A selection of T cell receptor beta chains follows, all from one sample in a study of blood T cell repertoires in COVID-19. The table came from immunoSEQ multiplex PCR; TCRdb's copy has only in-frame clones and leaves some out. The sample includes 100,000 to 150,000 clones, approximately 83% of them seen just once. The specimen sequenced was peripheral blood. Receptor source: a man aged 40-49 years with active or convalescent COVID-19. CDR3s include the opening cysteine and the closing phenylalanine or tryptophan. A D gene is named only where the DNA matches it firmly. Only some rows state a clone size, as once, few, many or a class for expanded clones.

v_gene	abundance	j_gene	d_gene	CDR3nt	CDR3aa
TRBV7-9	-	TRBJ2-3	-	TGTGCCAGCAGCTTTGGGCCCCAGGGAAGGCAGTATTTT	CASSFGPQGRQYF
TRBV19	once	TRBJ2-1	TRBD2	TGTGCCAGTAGTATAGATAGGGAACGGGGGGTGAGCAATGAGCAGTTCTTC	CASSIDRERGVSNEQFF
TRBV6-1	-	TRBJ1-5	TRBD1	TGTGCCAGCAGTGAAGCTTTTAACAGGGGGCTGGTCTATCAGCCCCAGCATTTT	CASSEAFNRGLVYQPQHF
TRBV10-3	once	TRBJ2-2	-	TGTGCCATCGGAGTAAGAGCTAACACCGGGGAGCTGTTTTTT	CAIGVRANTGELFF
TRBV30	-	TRBJ1-5	-	TGTGCCTGGAGTGTACCCAGTTCTCAGCCCCAGCATTTT	CAWSVPSSQPQHF
TRBV30	-	TRBJ1-5	TRBD1	TGTGCCTGGAGTAGGGGACAGGGAAATCAGCCCCAGCATTTT	CAWSRGQGNQPQHF
TRBV19	-	TRBJ2-7	-	TGTGCCAGTAGTATAAGCAGGACATTGTCCTACGAGCAGTACTTC	CASSISRTLSYEQYF
TRBV6-6	-	TRBJ2-7	-	TGTGCCAGCAGTGGAGGGACCTACGAGCAGTACTTC	CASSGGTYEQYF
TRBV5-7	-	TRBJ2-7	TRBD1	TGTGCCAGCAGCCGTTTCACCGGGACAGAGGTTCACGAGCAGTACTTC	CASSRFTGTEVHEQYF
TRBV3-1/TRBV3-2	few	TRBJ2-7	-	TGTGCCAGCAGCCCACGGACAGCAACCTACGAGCAGTACTTC	CASSPRTATYEQYF
TRBV6-2/TRBV6-3	-	TRBJ2-7	-	TGTGCCAGCAGTTATACTAATTACGAGCAGTACTTC	CASSYTNYEQYF
TRBV25-1	-	TRBJ1-5	TRBD1	TGTGCCAGCTCCTCCTCCCGGACAGACAGGGGGCATCAGCCCCAGCATTTT	CASSSSRTDRGHQPQHF
TRBV7-9	-	TRBJ2-1	-	TGTGCCAGCAGCTTAGCGCCCGGAGCCTACAATGAGCAGTTCTTC	CASSLAPGAYNEQFF
TRBV6-6	-	TRBJ2-7	TRBD2	TGTGCCAGCACCCTAACTAGCGGTAATTACTACGAGCAGTACTTC	CASTLTSGNYYEQYF
TRBV6-5	-	TRBJ1-5	-	TGTGCCAGCACCGGGTCCCCGACAGTAAATCAGCCCCAGCATTTT	CASTGSPTVNQPQHF
TRBV2	-	TRBJ1-5	-	TGTGCCAGCGTAGGGGCGCCGGGCAATCAGCCCCAGCATTTT	CASVGAPGNQPQHF
TRBV30	-	TRBJ1-3	-	TGTGCCTGGAGTGTAGGGGCTGGAAACACCATATATTTT	CAWSVGAGNTIYF
TRBV5-1	-	TRBJ2-1	TRBD1	TGCGCCAGCAGCTTGGCAAGGACAGGGTGGAATGAGCAGTTCTTC	CASSLARTGWNEQFF
TRBV7-8	-	TRBJ2-7	-	TGTGCCAGCAGCTTCGCAGGGGTAATCGACGAGCAGTACTTC	CASSFAGVIDEQYF
TRBV3-1/TRBV3-2	-	TRBJ1-1	-	TGTGCCAGCAGCCGTCTCCCGTCCACTGAAGCTTTCTTT	CASSRLPSTEAFF
TRBV29-1	-	TRBJ1-2	TRBD1	TGCAGCGTGTGGGGACAGGGAAACTATGGCTACACCTTC	CSVWGQGNYGYTF
TRBV19	-	TRBJ2-2	-	TGTGCCAGTAGTAGGAGTGCCGGGGAGCTGTTTTTT	CASSRSAGELFF
TRBV7-9	-	TRBJ2-3	-	TGTGCCAGCAGCCAGGGTCAAGCGTCAATGGATACGCAGTATTTT	CASSQGQASMDTQYF
TRBV30	-	TRBJ1-4	-	TGTGCCTGGACAGGGGATGAAAAACTGTTTTTT	CAWTGDEKLFF
TRBV7-3	few	TRBJ2-5	-	TGTGCCAGCAGTAAGAGCCCTAACTTTCAAGAGACCCAGTACTTC	CASSKSPNFQETQYF
TRBV5-1	-	TRBJ1-2	-	TGCGCCAGCAGCTTGACAACAGACTATGGCTACACCTTC	CASSLTTDYGYTF
TRBV6-5	-	TRBJ2-3	TRBD2	TGTGCCAGCAGTTACTCCCCTAGCGGGAGCACAGATACGCAGTATTTT	CASSYSPSGSTDTQYF
TRBV23-1	-	TRBJ2-3	-	TGCGCCACCTTCCTGGGGCCTAGCACAGATACGCAGTATTTT	CATFLGPSTDTQYF
TRBV25-1	once	TRBJ2-5	-	TGTGCCAGCAGCGGGGGTGGTTTGGGGGAGACCCAGTACTTC	CASSGGGLGETQYF
TRBV2	-	TRBJ1-1	TRBD1	TGTGCCAGCGCACGGGACAGGGGGCTAACTGAAGCTTTCTTT	CASARDRGLTEAFF
TRBV5-1	-	TRBJ2-1	-	TGCGCCAGCAGCTTGGCCCCTCAGGGGAGTGATGAGCAGTTCTTC	CASSLAPQGSDEQFF